This TCR beta chain was observed in a study of cytomegalovirus exposure and HLA in healthy donors. Whole-study results and caveats: Cytomegalovirus association was listed for 170 or so TCR beta chains.

PCR amplification relied on 60 Vbeta primers (plus 13 Jbeta primers). TCRdb keeps only in-frame clones here, not all; method: immunoSEQ multiplex PCR. The data show around 120,000 clones, over 65% seen once. As to this clone: Its matching antigen is unknown.

Sequencing was performed on PBMCs. This clonotype was obtained from a female donor in good health and CMV-seropositive.

CDR3 nucleotide sequence: TGTGCCTGGAGCCCAATTCCGGGGAGATACAATGAGCAGTTCTTC. This sequence encodes CAWSPIPGRYNEQFF. The chain has TRBV30 and TRBJ2-1, with D perhaps matching TRBD2 (5 bases). Per the germline V gene, CDR1 is GTSNPN and CDR2 is SVGIG (reference sequence). V dropped 3 bases and J dropped 4 bases, with 16 bases sitting between them. The CDR3 is 15 amino acids.